Following are 10 T cell receptor beta chains from one sample sequenced in a study of blood T cells in healthy people across ages. A sample-barcoded 5' primer and a J-beta primer mix were used in a second PCR of roughly 7 to 11 cycles. MiXCR was run by TCRdb on the 5' RACE reads, yielding one entry per CDR3 protein. The table lists some 1.1 million distinct CDR3 sequences, 30% to 40% of them singletons. The material sequenced was blood. The source of these receptors is a man aged 18-30 years in good health.

This clonotype was seen more than once but under ten times. The chain combines TRBV7-6 with TRBJ2-3; 8 bases fit TRBD2. In germline, CDR1 is SGHVS, CDR2 FNYEAQ. The ends lost 6 bases at V and 3 bases at J; junction bases unmatched: 11. This CDR3 spans 16 amino acids. Here the CDR3 reads CASSYSVSGGTDTQYF. The CDR3 DNA follows: TGTGCCAGCAGTTATAGCGTAAGCGGGGGAACAGATACGCAGTATTTT.

This clonotype occurred once. At one boundary the junction diverges from the germline segment, which might be a read error. The chain carries TRBV7-9 and TRBJ1-1, with D tentatively TRBD1 (5 bases). In germline, CDR1 is SEHNR, CDR2 FQNEAQ (reference sequence). CDR3 size: 15 residues. In DNA form, the CDR3 reads TGTGCCAGCAGCCCGTGGGACCTCTTCGGCCCTGAAGTTTTCTTT. Encoded protein: CASSPWDLFGPEVFF.

V usage is TRBV29-1 and J usage is TRBJ2-7; 7 positions match TRBD1. There are 12 residues in the CDR3. Germline-derived CDR1 and CDR2 are SQVTM and ANQGSEA. With 8 bases clipped from V and 2 bases from J, the junction kept 6 bases outside the gene matches. This chain's CDR3 is CSTRQGPYEQYF. The CDR3 DNA follows: TGCAGCACCAGACAGGGCCCCTACGAGCAGTACTTC.

This chain's CDR3 is CASTSLGTDTWVVYGYTF. The CDR3 region has the DNA TGTGCCAGCACCTCCCTTGGGACAGATACTTGGGTGGTCTATGGCTACACCTTC. V is TRBV2 and J is TRBJ1-2; 7 nucleotides agree with TRBD1. The germline V gene has CDR1 SNHLY and CDR2 FYNNEI. The CDR3 covers 18 residues. Unmatched junction bases numbered 21, after V lost 7 bases and J lost 4 bases. The full variable domain, completed using reference TRBV2 and TRBJ1-2, is EPEVTQTPSHQVTQMGQEVILRCVPISNHLYFYWYRQILGQKVEFLVSFYNNEISEKSEIFDDQFSVERPDGSNFTLKIRSTKLEDSAMYFCASTSLGTDTWVVYGYTFGSGTRLTVV.

A few counts support this clonotype. V and J are TRBV27 and TRBJ2-5; D unresolved. Germline assignment: CDR1 MNHEY and CDR2 SMNVEV (reference sequence). V shed 6 bases and J shed 1 base, with 15 bases lying between them. This CDR3 spans 15 amino acids. The CDR3 loop reads CASSPIPPVQETQYF. The CDR3 DNA reads TGTGCCAGCAGCCCGATCCCACCAGTCCAAGAGACCCAGTACTTC.

This chain connects TRBV20-1 to TRBJ2-1, with 11 bases matching TRBD1. The germline CDR1 and CDR2 sequences are DFQATT and SNEGSKA (reference sequence). CDR3 length: 15 amino acids. V dropped 5 bases and J dropped 8; count of bases not matched to a gene: 11. This CDR3 is CSAGAGTGGKHEQFF. DNA for the CDR3: TGCAGTGCTGGTGCCGGGACAGGGGGTAAGCATGAGCAGTTCTTC.

J is TRBJ2-7 and V is TRBV5-1, with D possibly matching TRBD1 (6 bases). CDR3 length: 15 amino acids. V gave up 4 bases and J gave up 7 bases, with 21 bases separating them. Germline V CDR1 and CDR2: SGHRS, YFSETQ. As DNA, the CDR3 is TGCGCCAGCAGCCCTGACGCAGGGGTCCACAATGAGCAGTACTTC. Protein sequence: CASSPDAGVHNEQYF.

In its sample, this clonotype was seen a few times. CDR3 coding DNA: TGTGCCAGCAGCGTAGACGGCAGAGCCCAAGAGACCCAGTACTTC. Protein: CASSVDGRAQETQYF. The chain combines TRBV9 with TRBJ2-5; no firm D call. The V and J ends lost 0 bases and 1 base respectively, with 10 bases between them. The CDR3 is 15 residues long. Germline assignment: CDR1 SGDLS and CDR2 YYNGEE.

This clonotype came up a few times. The chain is built from TRBV13 and TRBJ2-3, with 12 bases that match TRBD2. CDR1 PRHDT and CDR2 FYEKMQ come from the germline V gene (reference sequence). With V trimmed by 2 bases and J by 7 bases, 10 bases remained unmatched. The length of the CDR3 is 17 residues. The CDR3 reads CASSLMASGGAGNTQYF. The DNA for the CDR3 is TGTGCCAGCAGCTTAATGGCTAGCGGGGGGGCCGGAAATACGCAGTATTTT.

This clonotype came up many times. The rearrangement uses TRBV3-1 and TRBJ2-1, with D unclear. The J call may be incorrect, as the DNA end agrees better with TRBJ2-7. The CDR3 length is 16 residues. Germline loops: CDR1 LGHDT, CDR2 YNNKEL (reference sequence). The CDR3 loop is CASSLFEPKFYNEQYF. The CDR3 bases are TGTGCCAGCAGTCTATTCGAGCCCAAATTCTACAATGAGCAGTACTTC.